The sequence of this T cell receptor (beta chain) was determined in a study of cytomegalovirus exposure and HLA in healthy donors. Whole-study findings and limits: From TCR beta sequences, most subjects' HLA-A and HLA-B alleles were reportedly predicted accurately. Sequencing depth across donors, presence/absence analyses assumed, was roughly uniform.

As regards this clone: Its target is unknown.

It was with 60 Vbeta and 13 Jbeta primers that the PCR ran. Per the study methods: In a later analysis, the count reached 80 million or so unique TCR beta chains, with roughly 11 million shared. TCRdb's table, derived via immunoSEQ multiplex PCR, lists solely in-frame clones and lacks some. That table is the source of V, J and clone size, and D and trimming were worked out from the DNA. The sample yields approximately 160,000 clones, around 68% seen once. The CDR3 sequence is 16 residues long. CDR1 SGDLS and CDR2 YYNGEE come from the germline V gene. V dropped 2 bases and J dropped 2; count of bases not matched to a gene: 7.

The TCR comes from a woman between 35 and 50 years old in good health and CMV-seropositive. The chain has TRBV9 and TRBJ2-5; 9 positions match TRBD1. Input material: PBMCs. The CDR3 loop reads CASSVRGDRGQETQYF. The CDR3 DNA reads as TGTGCCAGCAGCGTCCGCGGAGACAGGGGGCAAGAGACCCAGTACTTC.